The 29 T cell receptor beta chains below all came from one sample that was sequenced in a study of beta chain features in type 1 diabetes. Study-wide results and limits: TCRB CDR3s were moderately but significantly shorter in Type 1 diabetes patients in all four CD4+ subsets.

No antigens are known for them. Sequencing targeted expressed TCRB transcripts, as all isolated RNA had been reverse transcribed. TCRdb keeps only in-frame clones here, not all; method: immunoSEQ multiplex PCR. The sample lists nearly 700,000 clones, 13% occurring once. Sequenced: naive CD4+ T cells from blood. The receptors shown here come from a man aged 18 to 29 with type 1 diabetes.

Turning to this clone: Within the sample, other DNA sequences also encode this same CDR3. For the CDR3, the DNA is TGCGCCAGCAGCTTGGCGGCAGGGGTAAACACTGAAGCTTTCTTT. It is translated as CASSLAAGVNTEAFF. J is TRBJ1-1 and V is TRBV5-1; possibly TRBD1 for D (6 bases). The CDR3 is 15 residues long. The germline V and J ends were trimmed by 0 bases and 2 bases, with 11 bases remaining between them. Germline V gives CDR1 SGHRS, CDR2 YFSETQ.

The chain carries TRBV7-2 and TRBJ2-1, with 7 positions matching TRBD2. J was trimmed by 12 bases and V by 5 bases; bases with no gene match: 7. CDR1 SGHTA and CDR2 FQGNSA come from the germline V gene. The CDR3 length is 12 residues. CDR3 coding DNA: TGTGCCAGCAGCCCGCAGCGGGGTTGGCAGTTCTTC. Encoded protein: CASSPQRGWQFF.

The chain uses TRBV11-3 and TRBJ1-1; a weak D match, TRBD1 (5 bases). The CDR3 loop spans 14 amino acids. V dropped 1 base and J dropped 2 bases, with 8 bases sitting between them. The germline V gene encodes CDR1 SGHNT and CDR2 YENEEA. In DNA, the CDR3 is TGTGCCAGCAGCTTAGTGGGGGAAAACACTGAAGCTTTCTTT. Translated: CASSLVGENTEAFF.

There are a few counts of this clone. The CDR3 region is CASSHPGREDGMNTEAFF. The DNA of the CDR3 is TGCGCCAGCAGTCACCCCGGCAGGGAGGATGGTATGAACACTGAAGCTTTCTTT. The chain uses TRBV23-1 and TRBJ1-1; perhaps TRBD1 as D (5 bases). TRBV23-1 is recorded as an ORF, its role being uncertain. Trimming left V 3 bases short and J 0 bases short, with 20 bases between. The CDR3 loop spans 18 amino acids.

The chain employs TRBV13 and TRBJ1-2, with 7 bases fitting TRBD1. This CDR3 is 17 amino acids long. V gave up 0 bases and J gave up 4 bases; unmatched junction bases: 11. Germline assignment: CDR1 PRHDT and CDR2 FYEKMQ (reference sequence). The CDR3 loop is CASSLGTGRTLTYGYTF. CDR3 DNA: TGTGCCAGCAGCTTAGGGACAGGGCGGACTTTAACCTATGGCTACACCTTC.

This clone was found a few times. The rearrangement links TRBV11-3 to TRBJ2-5; the D is unclear. The V and J ends lost 1 base and 5 bases respectively, with 17 bases between them. The CDR3 totals 16 residues. CDR1 is SGHNT, CDR2 YENEEA, per germline. The CDR3 region is CASSLGGLGYRETQYF. CDR3 nucleotide sequence: TGTGCCAGCAGCTTAGGAGGCTTGGGGTACCGGGAGACCCAGTACTTC. The full variable domain, its missing parts supplied by reference TRBV11-3 and TRBJ2-5, is EAGVVQSPRYKIIEKKQPVAFWCNPISGHNTLYWYLQNLGQGPELLIRYENEEAVDDSQLPKDRFSAERLKGVDSTLKIQPAELGDSAVYLCASSLGGLGYRETQYFGPGTRLLVL.

This chain links TRBV15 with TRBJ2-5; maybe TRBD1 (5 bases). Germline V gene sequence: CDR1 LNHNV, CDR2 YYDKDF (reference sequence). The CDR3 has 14 residues. V lost 0 bases, J lost 5 bases, and 10 bases lay in between. In nucleotides, the CDR3 is TGTGCCACCAGCAGAGACGCAGGGTCGGAGACCCAGTACTTC. It encodes CATSRDAGSETQYF.

This sequence joins TRBV2 and TRBJ1-5, with 8 bases that match TRBD1. Germline loops: CDR1 SNHLY, CDR2 FYNNEI. CDR3 size: 14 residues. The junction had 1 base not matched to a gene; V was cut back by 6 bases and J by 0 bases. This CDR3 reads CASRDRDSNQPQHF. CDR3 nucleotide sequence: TGTGCCAGCAGGGACAGGGATAGCAATCAGCCCCAGCATTTT.

A few counts support this clone. The chain recombines TRBV5-1 with TRBJ1-1; D not certain. The CDR3 consists of 15 residues. Trimming took 4 bases from V and 4 from J, leaving 17 bases between them. The germline gives CDR1 SGHRS, CDR2 YFSETQ. The CDR3 is CASSRSPSESTEAFF. In nucleotides, the CDR3 is TGCGCCAGCAGCCGAAGCCCCAGCGAGAGCACTGAAGCTTTCTTT.

This rearrangement joins TRBV6-1 to TRBJ1-1, with 8 bases aligning to TRBD1. This CDR3 spans 15 amino acids. Germline assignment: CDR1 MNHNS and CDR2 SASEGT. V shed 5 bases and J 2 bases; nucleotides not matched to a gene: 7. CDR3 loop: CASSSRDRINTEAFF. CDR3 coding DNA: TGTGCCAGCAGTTCCCGGGACAGGATTAACACTGAAGCTTTCTTT.

The chain has TRBV7-9 and TRBJ2-3, with D perhaps TRBD1 (6 bases). V was clipped by 5 bases and J by 7 bases, with 10 bases between them. CDR1 and CDR2 (germline): SEHNR, FQNEAQ (reference sequence). The CDR3 sequence is 12 residues long. CDR3 DNA: TGTGCCAGCAGCCAGCAGGGGTATACGCAGTATTTT. It is translated as CASSQQGYTQYF. The variable domain in full, with the rest retrieved from reference TRBV7-9 and TRBJ2-3, is DTGVSQNPRHKITKRGQNVTFRCDPISEHNRLYWYRQTLGQGPEFLTYFQNEAQLEKSRLLSDRFSAERPKGSFSTLEIQRTEQGDSAMYLCASSQQGYTQYFGPGTRLTVL.

This clone was detected a few times. This chain connects TRBV6-6 to TRBJ1-1; TRBD1 might be the D (5 bases). Between the trimmed V and J ends, which lost 6 bases and 11 bases, there was a span of 13 bases. Germline lookup yields CDR1 MNHNY and CDR2 SVGAGI (reference sequence). CDR3 size: 11 residues. The CDR3 region has the DNA TGTGCCAGCAGAGCTACAGGAGGGGCTTTCTTT. Its translation is CASRATGGAFF.

There are a few counts of this clone. The V gene is TRBV29-1, the J gene TRBJ2-1; D is perhaps TRBD2 (6 bases). V dropped 4 bases and J dropped 5 bases, with 18 bases sitting between them. There are 15 residues in the CDR3. Germline V gene lookup returns CDR1 SQVTM and CDR2 ANQGSEA. CDR3 bases: TGCAGCGTTGGGAGGGATCGGTCCGGGAACAATGAGCAGTTCTTC. Amino acid sequence: CSVGRDRSGNNEQFF.

The J gene is TRBJ1-5, the V gene TRBV6-1, with D possibly being TRBD1 (5 bases). CDR3 length: 12 residues. The V end was cut by 3 bases, the J end by 10 bases, with 10 bases between. Germline values: CDR1 MNHNS, CDR2 SASEGT. In DNA, the CDR3 is TGTGCCAGCAGTGAGACAGAGGTCCCCCAGCATTTT. This codes for CASSETEVPQHF.

This sequence joins TRBV10-3 and TRBJ1-1; D remains unclear. CDR3 length: 13 amino acids. From germline, CDR1 is ENHRY and CDR2 SYGVKD. V lost 2 bases and J 1 base, leaving 5 bases between the germline ends. The CDR3 DNA reads TGTGCCATCAGTGAGAACAGGAACACTGAAGCTTTCTTT. Translated, it gives CAISENRNTEAFF.

This clone was seen only a few times. The gene calls are TRBV19 and TRBJ1-5; 7 bases line up with TRBD1. V trimming: 0 bases; J trimming: 1 base; junction bases outside the gene matches: 0. This CDR3 is built from 15 residues. Germline V gene data show CDR1 as LNHDA and CDR2 as SQIVND (reference sequence). The CDR3 DNA follows: TGTGCCAGTAGTATAGAGGACAGGAGCAATCAGCCCCAGCATTTT. This translates into CASSIEDRSNQPQHF.

The rearrangement links TRBV2 to TRBJ2-5, with 9 bases lining up with TRBD2. With V trimmed by 8 bases and J by 5 bases, 3 bases remained unmatched. Germline-derived CDR1 and CDR2 are SNHLY and FYNNEI. CDR3 length: 12 amino acids. CDR3 sequence reads: CASCLAGETQYF. The CDR3, as DNA: TGTGCCAGCTGTCTAGCGGGGGAGACCCAGTACTTC. The whole variable domain, filled in from reference TRBV2 and TRBJ2-5, reads EPEVTQTPSHQVTQMGQEVILRCVPISNHLYFYWYRQILGQKVEFLVSFYNNEISEKSEIFDDQFSVERPDGSNFTLKIRSTKLEDSAMYFCASCLAGETQYFGPGTRLLVL.

The rearrangement joins TRBV7-7 to TRBJ2-1; 11 nucleotides align to TRBD2. This CDR3 comprises 15 residues. The V gene's germline CDR1 is SSHAT and CDR2 FNYEAQ (reference sequence). Trimming cost V 0 bases and J 6 bases; bases outside gene matches: 1. The CDR3 protein is CASSLAGTSGNEQFF. The CDR3 bases are TGTGCCAGCAGCTTAGCCGGGACTAGCGGCAATGAGCAGTTCTTC. Supplemented by reference TRBV7-7 and TRBJ2-1, the full variable domain reads GAGVSQSPRYKVTKRGQDVTLRCDPISSHATLYWYQQALGQGPEFLTYFNYEAQPDKSGLPSDRFSAERPEGSISTLTIQRTEQRDSAMYRCASSLAGTSGNEQFFGPGTRLTVL.

The chain is built from TRBV28 and TRBJ1-2; 7 nucleotides match TRBD1. From germline, CDR1 is MDHEN and CDR2 SYDVKM. V gave up 4 bases and J gave up 4 bases; unmatched junction bases: 12. CDR3 size: 16 residues. CDR3 in amino acids: CASSYGDRAEGYGYTF. In DNA form, the CDR3 reads TGTGCCAGCAGTTATGGTGACAGGGCCGAGGGCTATGGCTACACCTTC.

This clone was recorded a few times. The V and J genes are TRBV9 and TRBJ2-2; TRBD2 matches 12 bases. The germline gives CDR1 SGDLS, CDR2 YYNGEE. There are 17 residues in the CDR3. With V trimmed by 0 bases and J by 3 bases, 3 bases remained unmatched. The CDR3 DNA reads TGTGCCAGCAGCGTAGGGACTAGCGGGGACTACACCGGGGAGCTGTTTTTT. Its protein product is CASSVGTSGDYTGELFF.

J is TRBJ1-5 and V is TRBV5-6, with 9 positions matching TRBD1. J was trimmed by 2 bases and V by 0 bases; bases with no gene match: 3. The CDR3 totals 16 residues. Germline CDR1 and CDR2: SGHDT and YYEEEE. This CDR3 is CASSLGDRVGNQPQHF. The CDR3 region has the DNA TGTGCCAGCAGCTTGGGGGACAGGGTTGGCAATCAGCCCCAGCATTTT.

The rearrangement uses TRBV10-3 and TRBJ2-3, with 10 bases that match TRBD1. The V gene end was trimmed by 9 bases and the J gene end by 2 bases; junction bases not matched to a gene: 17. Germline CDR1 is ENHRY and CDR2 is SYGVKD. This CDR3 is 18 amino acids long. The DNA for the CDR3 is TGTGCCATTCTCCCGGGACAGGGGAAGATCGGGTACACAGATACGCAGTATTTT. Protein product: CAILPGQGKIGYTDTQYF.

As for this clone: Other DNA sequences of this sample code for an identical CDR3. The gene calls are TRBV9 and TRBJ2-3; D remains ambiguous. CDR1 is SGDLS, CDR2 YYNGEE, per germline. V was clipped by 0 bases and J by 3 bases, with 2 bases between them. The CDR3 consists of 12 residues. The CDR3 nucleotides are TGTGCCAGCAGCGTAGCGACAGATACGCAGTATTTT. Encoded protein: CASSVATDTQYF.

The chain uses TRBV15 and TRBJ2-7; TRBD1 matches at 7 bases. The CDR3 contains 16 residues. V was clipped by 4 bases and J by 7 bases; unmatched bases: 16. Germline V CDR1 and CDR2: LNHNV, YYDKDF (reference sequence). The CDR3 nucleotides are TGTGCCACCAGCACAGGACCTGACAGGGTCTCGTGGGAGCAGTACTTC. It encodes CATSTGPDRVSWEQYF.

This clone was counted a few times. The J gene is TRBJ2-3, the V gene TRBV7-2; either TRBD1 or TRBD2 may supply D (5 bases each). Germline V gene lookup returns CDR1 SGHTA and CDR2 FQGNSA. V was trimmed by 4 bases and J by 1 base, leaving 9 bases between them. The CDR3 extends over 14 amino acids. The CDR3 spells CASSSRDGTDTQYF. DNA of the CDR3: TGTGCCAGCAGCTCACGGGACGGCACAGATACGCAGTATTTT.

The rearrangement joins TRBV4-2 to TRBJ1-2; D call uncertain. The CDR3 covers 15 residues. Germline V gene sequence: CDR1 LGHNA, CDR2 YNFKEQ. V was pared by 0 bases and J by 5 bases, with 13 bases between. The CDR3 here is CASSQEADSPYGYTF. The CDR3 region has the DNA TGTGCCAGCAGCCAAGAAGCGGACTCCCCATATGGCTACACCTTC.

This clone was detected a few times. This chain connects TRBV5-1 to TRBJ2-5, with D maybe TRBD1 (6 bases). Germline values: CDR1 SGHRS, CDR2 YFSETQ. This CDR3 contains 15 residues. Trimming removed 5 bases from V and 0 bases from J, with 14 bases in between. For the CDR3, the DNA is TGCGCCAGCAGACGGACAGAATCGTACCAAGAGACCCAGTACTTC. Translated, it gives CASRRTESYQETQYF.

This rearrangement joins TRBV19 to TRBJ1-5; no reliable D call. Trimming took off 3 bases at V and 7 bases at J, with 7 bases between the two ends. This CDR3 has 12 amino acids. Germline V gene data show CDR1 as LNHDA and CDR2 as SQIVND (reference sequence). CDR3: CASSIPGQPQHF. The CDR3 DNA reads as TGTGCCAGTAGTATCCCTGGGCAGCCCCAGCATTTT.

This clone was counted between two and nine times. The chain links TRBV29-1 to TRBJ1-1, with D perhaps TRBD1 (6 bases). Germline CDR1 SQVTM, CDR2 ANQGSEA. V was trimmed by 4 bases and J by 4 bases, leaving 10 bases between them. CDR3 length: 12 amino acids. CDR3: CSVVGRGTEAFF. The DNA for the CDR3 is TGCAGCGTTGTGGGCAGGGGCACTGAAGCTTTCTTT.